This T cell receptor (beta chain) was profiled in a study of T cells in Graves' hyperthyroidism and ophthalmopathy. V was trimmed by 2 bases and J by 8 bases, leaving 16 bases between them. In germline, CDR1 is MNHEY, CDR2 SVGEGT. The CDR3 has 15 residues. On this clonotype itself: Antigen: not known.

Template material for amplifying TCR beta CDR3 regions consisted of RNA transcripts. Initially, a first-round RT-PCR of the TCR CDR3 employed the HTBI primer set. TCRdb reanalysed the multiplex PCR reads using MiXCR and keeps one entry per CDR3 protein. This sample has approximately 410,000 distinct CDR3 sequences, with roughly 15% found just once. Study-wide findings and caveats: Ophthalmopathy, as predicted by the model, came a median approximately 6.5 months after the prediction.

The V and J genes are TRBV6-2 or TRBV6-3 and TRBJ2-1; a weak D match, TRBD2 (6 bases). The TCR comes from a woman between 18 and 29 years old with Graves' hyperthyroidism. Sample: blood. The CDR3 sequence: CASSYGGSAVDEQFF. The DNA for the CDR3 is TGTGCCAGCAGTTACGGGGGGAGCGCCGTGGATGAGCAGTTCTTC.